These T cell receptor beta chains were read from a single sample in a study of T cell responses to AZD1222 COVID-19 vaccine. This table comes from immunoSEQ multiplex PCR, and its TCRdb copy is limited to in-frame clones, with some not included. This table has tens of thousands of clones, roughly 84% appearing once. The material sequenced was peripheral blood, taken on day 0 of AZD1222 vaccination. These receptors were collected from an adult in good health. Both conserved end residues are part of each CDR3. Fields, in order: J gene, clone size, D gene, V gene, CDR3 protein, CDR3 DNA. D genes are given only for firm matches. The size field is filled for only some rows; it gives once, few, many or a size class.

>TRBJ1-3|.|.|TRBV5-4
CASSTDAGSGNTIYF
TGTGCCAGCAGCACCGATGCGGGTTCCGGAAACACCATATATTTT
>TRBJ2-7|few|TRBD2|TRBV5-1
CASSAGGSYEQYF
TGCGCCAGCAGCGCGGGGGGGTCCTACGAGCAGTACTTC
>TRBJ2-7|few|TRBD2|TRBV28
CASRFPSGSVPLVCSSTYEQYF
TGTGCCTCCCGGTTTCCCAGCGGGAGTGTACCGCTAGTGTGCTCCTCGACCTACGAGCAGTACTTC
>TRBJ2-7|.|TRBD2|TRBV7-9
CASSLGGRAYEQYF
TGTGCCAGCAGCTTAGGTGGGAGGGCCTACGAGCAGTACTTC
>TRBJ1-5|once|.|TRBV10-3
CASGAGEQPQHF
TGTGCCTCAGGGGCAGGGGAGCAGCCCCAGCATTTT
>TRBJ1-4|once|.|TRBV6-5
CASSPLGEAEKLFF
TGTGCCAGCAGCCCCCTCGGAGAAGCTGAAAAACTGTTTTTT
>TRBJ1-2|once|.|TRBV5-1
CASSFKGESGYTF
TGCGCCAGCAGCTTTAAGGGGGAATCTGGCTACACCTTC
>TRBJ1-1|.|TRBD1|TRBV10-2
CASIRGRGTEAFF
TGCGCCAGCATCAGGGGGCGCGGCACTGAAGCTTTCTTT
>TRBJ2-7|once|TRBD2|TRBV6-7
CASSYSREGASSYEQYF
TGTGCCAGCAGTTACTCTAGGGAGGGAGCGAGCTCCTACGAGCAGTACTTC
>TRBJ1-1|.|.|TRBV7-9
CASSFGLNTEAFF
TGTGCCAGCAGCTTCGGGCTTAACACTGAAGCTTTCTTT
>TRBJ2-2|.|.|TRBV6-1
CASSEGPELFF
TGTGCCAGCAGTGAAGGACCGGAGCTGTTTTTT
>TRBJ1-2|.|.|TRBV4-1
CASSQGDVGDLYGYTF
TGCGCCAGCAGCCAAGGAGACGTGGGAGACCTCTATGGCTACACCTTC
>TRBJ1-1|once|.|TRBV11-2
CASRSGRGTTEAFF
TGTGCCAGCAGATCCGGCAGGGGTACCACTGAAGCTTTCTTT
>TRBJ1-2|.|.|TRBV1
CTSSQVRGGVHYGYTF
TGCACCAGCAGCCAAGTGAGGGGAGGAGTACACTATGGCTACACCTTC
>TRBJ1-6|.|.|TRBV19
CASSIEVQSPPVTLHF
TGTGCCAGTAGTATAGAGGTACAGTCTCCCCCCGTCACCCTCCACTTT
>TRBJ1-2|.|.|TRBV7-3
CASSLTGTDYGYTF
TGTGCCAGCAGCTTAACCGGGACTGACTATGGCTACACCTTC
>TRBJ2-1|.|.|TRBV19
CASSLQGSYEQFF
TGTGCCAGTAGTCTACAGGGTTCGTATGAGCAGTTCTTC
>TRBJ1-4|.|TRBD1|TRBV4-1
CASSQDRRQGPNEKLFF
TGCGCCAGCAGCCAAGATAGAAGACAGGGCCCTAATGAAAAACTGTTTTTT
>TRBJ2-2|.|.|TRBV7-3
CASSLRDTGELFF
TGTGCCAGCAGCTTAAGGGATACCGGGGAGCTGTTTTTT
>TRBJ1-3|.|TRBD1|TRBV2
CASFDRAGNTIYF
TGTGCCAGCTTTGACAGGGCTGGAAACACCATATATTTT
>TRBJ1-1|.|.|TRBV7-3
CASRLTVNTEAFF
TGTGCCAGCCGCTTGACAGTGAACACTGAAGCTTTCTTT
>TRBJ1-5|.|.|TRBV28
CASSHQGLDQPQHF
TGTGCCAGCAGTCATCAGGGGCTGGATCAGCCCCAGCATTTT
>TRBJ2-3|.|.|TRBV27
CASSLSGAVRTDTQYF
TGTGCCAGCAGTTTATCAGGGGCGGTGAGGACAGATACGCAGTATTTT
>TRBJ1-2|.|.|TRBV5-6
CASSPWLGVDGYTF
TGTGCCAGCAGCCCTTGGCTGGGGGTGGATGGCTACACCTTC
>TRBJ1-1|.|.|TRBV7-3
CASSLMDTVITEAFF
TGTGCCAGCAGCTTAATGGACACGGTCATCACTGAAGCTTTCTTT
>TRBJ1-2|.|.|TRBV27
CASSLLGVWYTF
TGTGCCAGCAGTTTATTGGGGGTTTGGTACACCTTC
>TRBJ1-5|few|.|TRBV30
CAWNMGNQPQHF
TGTGCCTGGAATATGGGCAATCAGCCCCAGCATTTT
>TRBJ2-3|.|TRBD2|TRBV6-4
CASTRTSGDTDTQYF
TGTGCCAGCACCAGGACTAGCGGGGATACAGATACGCAGTATTTT
>TRBJ2-5|.|TRBD1|TRBV29-1
CSVGQGVSETQYF
TGCAGCGTAGGACAGGGGGTATCGGAGACCCAGTACTTC
>TRBJ1-6|.|TRBD1|TRBV27
CASSIGQGPPLHF
TGTGCCAGCAGTATCGGACAGGGCCCACCCCTCCACTTT
>TRBJ2-7|.|TRBD1|TRBV2
CASIDRGSYEQYF
TGTGCCAGTATTGACAGGGGGTCGTACGAGCAGTACTTC
>TRBJ2-7|.|TRBD1|TRBV29-1
CSVGRDREYEQYF
TGCAGCGTTGGAAGGGACAGGGAATACGAGCAGTACTTC
>TRBJ2-7|few|.|TRBV7-2
CASSLQVGPSYEQYF
TGTGCCAGCAGCTTACAGGTCGGACCTTCCTACGAGCAGTACTTC
>TRBJ1-2|.|TRBD1|TRBV28
CASSLWTGIYYTF
TGTGCCAGCAGTTTATGGACAGGGATATACTACACCTTC
>TRBJ2-6|.|TRBD1|TRBV24-1
CATSDFTGTGNSGANVLTF
TGTGCCACCAGTGATTTTACCGGGACAGGAAACTCTGGGGCCAACGTCCTGACTTTC
>TRBJ2-1|.|.|TRBV6-1
CASSEMAGRSSYNEQFF
TGTGCCAGCAGTGAAATGGCGGGCAGAAGCTCCTACAATGAGCAGTTCTTC
>TRBJ1-5|once|.|TRBV19
CASSTTSGEQPQHF
TGTGCCAGTAGTACGACCTCGGGAGAACAGCCCCAGCATTTT
>TRBJ1-6|.|.|TRBV2
CASESQGIWDSPLHF
TGTGCCAGCGAGTCCCAGGGTATTTGGGATTCACCCCTCCACTTT
>TRBJ2-7|.|.|TRBV28
CASSSLLGESRTYEQYF
TGTGCCAGCAGTTCGCTCCTGGGCGAGAGCCGGACCTACGAGCAGTACTTC
>TRBJ2-1|.|.|TRBV6-5
CASSYSAGPPNEQFF
TGTGCCAGCAGTTACTCAGCGGGCCCACCCAATGAGCAGTTCTTC
>TRBJ1-4|.|TRBD1|TRBV4-2
CASSQEGTATNEKLFF
TGTGCCAGCAGCCAAGAGGGGACAGCAACTAATGAAAAACTGTTTTTT
>TRBJ2-1|.|.|TRBV5-6
CASSLGALSSYNEQFF
TGTGCCAGCAGCTTGGGGGCCCTAAGCTCCTACAATGAGCAGTTCTTC
>TRBJ2-7|.|.|TRBV4-2
CASSQVSSYEQYF
TGTGCCAGCAGCCAGGTGAGCTCCTACGAGCAGTACTTC
>TRBJ1-2|.|.|TRBV11-2
CASSSRLRLAYGYTF
TGTGCCAGCAGCTCCCGCCTGCGGTTAGCCTATGGCTACACCTTC
>TRBJ1-2|.|.|TRBV5-6
CASSVDPQKPYGYTF
TGTGCCAGCAGCGTTGACCCGCAGAAGCCCTATGGCTACACCTTC
>TRBJ2-2|few|TRBD1|TRBV11-1
CASSRRDRPTGELFF
TGTGCCAGCAGCCGCCGGGACAGGCCCACCGGGGAGCTGTTTTTT
>TRBJ2-3|.|.|TRBV6-5
CASRHFVSSTDTQYF
TGTGCCAGCAGACATTTCGTCTCTAGCACAGATACGCAGTATTTT
>TRBJ2-1|.|.|TRBV7-3
CASSFSNDNEQFF
TGTGCCAGCAGCTTTAGTAACGACAATGAGCAGTTCTTC
>TRBJ1-2|.|.|TRBV18
CASSPSANYGYTF
TGTGCCAGCTCACCATCCGCTAACTATGGCTACACCTTC
>TRBJ2-2|.|TRBD2|TRBV28
CASSSFPGLEGPDQPRNTGELFF
TGTGCCAGCAGTTCATTCCCGGGACTAGAGGGCCCGGACCAACCTAGGAACACCGGGGAGCTGTTTTTT
>TRBJ2-5|.|.|TRBV7-3
CASSRTHQETQYF
TGTGCCAGCAGCCGGACACATCAAGAGACCCAGTACTTC
>TRBJ2-5|.|TRBD1|TRBV9
CASSASSRDRGETQYF
TGTGCCAGCAGCGCGAGTAGCCGGGACAGGGGCGAGACCCAGTACTTC
>TRBJ1-4|.|.|TRBV18
CASSPDATEKLFF
TGTGCCAGCTCACCCGACGCCACCGAAAAACTGTTTTTT
>TRBJ1-1|.|.|TRBV11-3
CASSLEGGDTEAFF
TGTGCCAGCAGCTTAGAAGGGGGTGACACTGAAGCTTTCTTT
>TRBJ1-5|.|.|TRBV2
CASKVGGGATQPQHF
TGTGCCAGCAAAGTGGGTGGGGGGGCGACTCAGCCCCAGCATTTT
>TRBJ1-2|.|.|TRBV9
CASSVVGHYGYTF
TGTGCCAGCAGCGTAGTGGGTCACTATGGCTACACCTTC
>TRBJ2-1|many|.|TRBV7-3
CASSPGTFSYNEQFF
TGTGCCAGCAGCCCCGGGACTTTCTCCTACAATGAGCAGTTCTTC
>TRBJ2-7|.|.|TRBV7-9
CASSLARGISYEQYF
TGTGCCAGCAGCTTAGCGAGAGGGATAAGCTACGAGCAGTACTTC
>TRBJ2-5|.|.|TRBV9
CASSVFGGSTPGETQYF
TGTGCCAGCAGCGTATTTGGCGGGTCAACTCCGGGAGAGACCCAGTACTTC
>TRBJ2-7|.|TRBD1|TRBV27
CASSFSTGGHYEQYF
TGTGCCAGCAGTTTTTCGACAGGGGGTCACTACGAGCAGTACTTC